This entry describes one T cell receptor (beta chain). Its antigen remains unknown. These data are taken from a study of cytomegalovirus exposure and HLA in healthy donors. Across the study: According to later analysis, the same platform produced the 120 or so validation and under 750 first-cohort repertoires. General observations from the study: Accounts indicate the classifier identified cytomegalovirus status with strong specificity and sensitivity. The TCR clusters that emerged in the first cohort tended, a later analysis found, to co-occur in the 120 or so validation repertoires.

Donors came from a validation cohort of fewer than 150 subjects, distinct from the first 666-subject cohort. There are 12 residues in the CDR3. V was shortened by 7 bases and J by 2 bases, with 9 bases between the two germline ends. Per the germline V gene, CDR1 is MNHNS and CDR2 is SASEGT. The assay was immunoSEQ multiplex PCR, and TCRdb's table has in-frame clones only and misses some. The sample records nearly 110,000 clones, about 88% being singletons. The receptor's source is a young woman in good health and CMV-seropositive. The chain recombines TRBV6-1 with TRBJ2-7; D gene unclear. Sequencing was carried out using PBMCs. The CDR3 reads CASTQATYEQYF. CDR3 sequence (DNA): TGTGCCAGCACCCAAGCGACCTACGAGCAGTACTTC.